This TCR beta chain was sequenced during a study of shared clonotypes between healthy human individuals. CD45RO-negative cells were positively selected for CCR7, leaving out terminally differentiated effector memory CD45RA+ cells. Deep was the level at which the assay was run. Sequencing was performed with immunoSEQ multiplex PCR; in TCRdb, only in-frame clones are kept and a portion is missing. The sample holds over 750,000 clones, approximately 96% seen once. Germline V gives CDR1 MNHEY, CDR2 SVGAGI. The CDR3 runs to 14 residues. V was pared by 0 bases and J by 2 bases, with 7 bases between. On this clone: The sample carries other DNA sequences with the same CDR3.

The V and J genes are TRBV6-5 and TRBJ1-1, with D unclear. The TCR originated in a man aged 25 to 45 in good health. Sequenced input: naive CD8+ T cells sorted from blood. The DNA for the CDR3 is TGTGCCAGCAGTTACTCGGGGTTAAACACTGAAGCTTTCTTT. It translates to CASSYSGLNTEAFF.